The subject of this entry is one TCR beta chain. No antigen is known for it. Base qualities were left out, and no much larger clone turns up one base away. The sample is drawn from a study of cytotoxic CD8 clonotypes in ibrutinib-treated CLL (dated by TCRdb to the early 2020s). Some background on the complete study: In this cohort, over 14 patients were treatment-naive and 11 to 12 were relapsed/refractory, while about 17 had unmutated IGHV. Partial responses were observed in about 25 patients and complete responses in 2; after a median follow-up of 68 months, remission was maintained in around 14 patients and progression was observed in approximately 12. The response samples were drawn at a median of approximately twelve months into treatment, with a range of roughly 6 to 36 months. An average of 255,043 productive templates and 94,082 productive rearrangements was obtained per sample. Of the approximately 86 people in the trial, about two dozen had longitudinal samples available. Cryopreserved peripheral blood mononuclear cells were collected at three points: before therapy, at response, and at either sustained remission or disease progression. All remission and progressive disease samples were collected while patients were still receiving ibrutinib. General findings and caveats noted by the study authors: Sampling times were not matched between patients in sustained remission and patients whose disease was progressing, and lymph node repertoires were not examined. Public clonotypes were rare and either shrank or stayed stable during treatment, and the rise in clonality at ibrutinib response reflected expansion of private clonotypes. At baseline, clonality was higher than in age-matched healthy donors and showed a strong correlation with circulating CD8+ T-cell counts. At ibrutinib response clonality went up, during sustained remission it held steady, and at progression it dropped back toward baseline.

The goal of deep resolution MiSeq sequencing was a depth between 1 in 1 million and 1 in 200,000 T cells, and coverage averaged 10x per clonotype. The immunoSEQ hsTCRB Kit was used to generate the TCR beta libraries. From the authors' description of their analysis: ImmunoSEQ Data Assistant and ImmunoSEQ Analyzer were used for data analysis, and V, D and J genes were assigned according to IMGT definitions. Clonality, which ranges from 0 to 1, was calculated as one minus the normalized Shannon entropy of productive rearrangement frequencies. Public clonotype analysis was restricted to overrepresented clonotypes comprising at least 0.05% of each patient's repertoire. About a dozen age-matched healthy donor repertoires from immuneACCESS served as clonality controls. The table comes from immuneACCESS by way of TCRdb, which keeps in-frame sequences with V and J called. Part of the clones is missing from these tables; in studies checked, under half for an unresolved V gene and the rest for unknown reasons. The D gene and trimming were derived from the DNA, and the V and J assignments and clone size from that table. The sample table records approximately 97,000 clones; 70% to 80% of these occur just once. The top ten constitute about 26% of the sample.

CDR1 is given as SGHKS and CDR2 as YYEKEE, both from the germline V gene (reference sequence). Compared with germline, V lacks 4 bases and J lacks 0 bases; bases without a gene match: 2. The CDR3 runs 14 residues from the cysteine to the phenylalanine. The CDR3 DNA has 42 bases and is translated from base 1. The time point label, as the study defines it: less than 30 months on ibrutinib. For TCR beta library preparation, approximately 2 micrograms of genomic DNA were isolated from cryopreserved PBMCs. Longitudinal blood samples from CLL patients on ibrutinib monotherapy were analyzed using high-throughput TCR beta sequencing. The patients took part in an open-label, single-center phase 2 trial of ibrutinib monotherapy.

This chain is built from TRBV5-5 and TRBJ2-7, with 9 junctional bases fitting TRBD1. The sample was PBMCs, taken after 24 months of ibrutinib treatment. The sequence derives from a human donor with chronic lymphocytic leukemia. The encoded CDR3 is CASSRDRDSYEQYF. In nucleotides, the sequence is TGTGCCAGCAGCAGGGACAGGGACTCCTACGAGCAGTACTTC.